The T cell receptor (beta chain) described here comes from a study of T cell responses to AZD1222 COVID-19 vaccine. The length of the CDR3 is 15 residues. Trimming removed 2 bases from V and 4 bases from J, with 15 bases in between. Germline V gives CDR1 LGHDT, CDR2 YNNKEL (reference sequence). The assay was immunoSEQ multiplex PCR, and TCRdb's table has in-frame clones only and misses some. The sample holds 65,000 to 85,000 clones, approximately 81% seen once. General observations from the study: Vaccine-associated CD4 TCRs spanned spike, dominant at 160-218 and 743-854. Reportedly, close to half of spike-specific TCRs are directed against unmutated variant regions. Donors in the cohort were predominantly white British and more often female, and clonal diversity was possibly underestimated.

Remarks on this clone: The antigen is unknown.

The sample consisted of peripheral blood, taken on day 0 of AZD1222 vaccination. This receptor was taken from an adult in good health. V and J are TRBV3-1 (or the pseudogene TRBV3-2) and TRBJ2-7; weak D call: TRBD2 (6 bases). The CDR3 DNA sequence: TGTGCCAGCAGCCAAATGGGACTCGGGGGTTACGAGCAGTACTTC. This translates into CASSQMGLGGYEQYF.